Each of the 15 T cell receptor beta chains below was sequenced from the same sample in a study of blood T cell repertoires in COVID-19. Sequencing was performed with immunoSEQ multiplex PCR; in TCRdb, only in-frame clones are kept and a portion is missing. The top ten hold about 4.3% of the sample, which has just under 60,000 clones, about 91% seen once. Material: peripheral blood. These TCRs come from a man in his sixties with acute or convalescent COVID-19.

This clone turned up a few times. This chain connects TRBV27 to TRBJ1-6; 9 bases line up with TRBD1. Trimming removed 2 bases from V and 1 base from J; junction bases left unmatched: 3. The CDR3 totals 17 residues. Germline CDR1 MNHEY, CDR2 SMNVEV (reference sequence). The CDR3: CASSLDRGESYNSPLHF. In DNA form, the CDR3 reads TGTGCCAGCAGTTTAGACAGGGGGGAGTCCTATAATTCACCCCTCCACTTT.

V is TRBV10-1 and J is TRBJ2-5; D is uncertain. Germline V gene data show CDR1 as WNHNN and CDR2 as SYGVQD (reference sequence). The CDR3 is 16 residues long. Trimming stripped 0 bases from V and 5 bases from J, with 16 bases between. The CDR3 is CASSESLFEEKETQYF. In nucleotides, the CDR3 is TGCGCCAGCAGTGAGTCTCTTTTTGAGGAGAAGGAGACCCAGTACTTC.

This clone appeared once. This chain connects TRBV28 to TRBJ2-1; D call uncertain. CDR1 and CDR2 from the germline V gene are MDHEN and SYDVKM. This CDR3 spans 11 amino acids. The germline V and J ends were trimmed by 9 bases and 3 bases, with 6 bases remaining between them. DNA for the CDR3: TGTGCCAGTTCAGGCTACAATGAGCAGTTCTTC. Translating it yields CASSGYNEQFF.

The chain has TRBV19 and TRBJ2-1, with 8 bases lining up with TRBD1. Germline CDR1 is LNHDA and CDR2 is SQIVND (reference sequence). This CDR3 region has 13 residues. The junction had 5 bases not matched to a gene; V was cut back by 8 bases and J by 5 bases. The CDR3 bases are TGTGCCAGTCGGGGACAGGCTAACAATGAGCAGTTCTTC. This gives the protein CASRGQANNEQFF.

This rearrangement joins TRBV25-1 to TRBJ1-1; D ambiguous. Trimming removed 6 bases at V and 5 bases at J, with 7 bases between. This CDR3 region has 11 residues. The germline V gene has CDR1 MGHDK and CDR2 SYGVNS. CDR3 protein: CASSAGTEAFF. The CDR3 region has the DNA TGTGCCAGCAGCGCAGGAACTGAAGCTTTCTTT.

CDR3 sequence: CASSPQAGGGEKLFF. CDR3 DNA: TGTGCCAGCAGCCCCCAGGCGGGGGGCGGGGAAAAACTGTTTTTT. The rearrangement links TRBV16 to TRBJ1-4; D perhaps matches TRBD1 (6 bases). From germline, CDR1 is KGHSY and CDR2 FQNENV. Trimming took off 4 bases at V and 8 bases at J, with 17 bases between the two ends. The CDR3 covers 15 residues.

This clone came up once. CDR3 sequence reads: CASSQDTTSGHYEQYF. CDR3 DNA sequence: TGTGCCAGCAGCCAGGACACAACTAGCGGACACTACGAGCAGTACTTC. V is TRBV3-1 (or the pseudogene TRBV3-2) and J is TRBJ2-7; TRBD2 matches 8 bases. Germline CDR1 reads LGHDT; CDR2 reads YNNKEL (reference sequence). The CDR3 sequence is 16 residues long. V was pared by 3 bases and J by 3 bases, with 10 bases of the junction left unmatched.

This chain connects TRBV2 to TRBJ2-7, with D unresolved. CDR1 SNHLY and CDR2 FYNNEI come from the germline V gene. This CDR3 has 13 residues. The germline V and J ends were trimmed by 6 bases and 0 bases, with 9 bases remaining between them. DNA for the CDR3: TGTGCCAGCAGCCCCAACGGCTCCTACGAGCAGTACTTC. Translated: CASSPNGSYEQYF.

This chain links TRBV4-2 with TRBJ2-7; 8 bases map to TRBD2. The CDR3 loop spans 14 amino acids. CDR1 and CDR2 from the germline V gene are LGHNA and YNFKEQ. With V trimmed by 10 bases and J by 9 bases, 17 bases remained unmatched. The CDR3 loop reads CATSGGGPGAVQYF. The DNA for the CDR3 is TGTGCCACCTCGGGGGGGGGACCTGGGGCGGTGCAGTACTTC.

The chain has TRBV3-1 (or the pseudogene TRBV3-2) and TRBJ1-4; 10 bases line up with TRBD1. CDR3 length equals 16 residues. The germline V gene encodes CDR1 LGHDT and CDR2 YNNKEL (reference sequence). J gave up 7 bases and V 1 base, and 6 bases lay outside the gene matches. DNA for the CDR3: TGTGCCAGCAGCCAAGGGACAGGGGGGTATTCTGAAAAACTGTTTTTT. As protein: CASSQGTGGYSEKLFF.

The DNA for the CDR3 is TGTGCCAGCAGTGACCTTCGACAGGGAGGAGAGACCCAGTACTTC. Encoded protein: CASSDLRQGGETQYF. V and J are TRBV25-1 and TRBJ2-5, with D maybe TRBD1 (7 bases). Germline assignment: CDR1 MGHDK and CDR2 SYGVNS. CDR3 length equals 15 residues. The V and J ends lost 3 bases and 4 bases respectively, with 15 bases between them.

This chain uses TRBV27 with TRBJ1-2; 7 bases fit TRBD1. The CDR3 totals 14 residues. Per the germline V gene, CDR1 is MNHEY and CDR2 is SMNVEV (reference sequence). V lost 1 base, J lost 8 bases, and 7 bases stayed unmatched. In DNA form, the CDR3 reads TGTGCCAGCAGTTTATTCGTGACAGGGACCGGCTACACCTTC. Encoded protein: CASSLFVTGTGYTF.

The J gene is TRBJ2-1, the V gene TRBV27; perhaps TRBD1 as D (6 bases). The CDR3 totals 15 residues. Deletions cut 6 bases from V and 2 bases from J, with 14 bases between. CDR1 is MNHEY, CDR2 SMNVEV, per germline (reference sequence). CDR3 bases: TGTGCCAGCAGAGGGGGTCCTTTTGCCTACAATGAGCAGTTCTTC. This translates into CASRGGPFAYNEQFF.

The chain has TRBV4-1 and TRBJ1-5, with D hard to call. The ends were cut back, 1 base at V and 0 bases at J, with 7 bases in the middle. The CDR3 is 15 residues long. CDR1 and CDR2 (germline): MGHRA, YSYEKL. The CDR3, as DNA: TGCGCCAGCAGCCAAGGTGGCAGTAGCAATCAGCCCCAGCATTTT. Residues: CASSQGGSSNQPQHF.

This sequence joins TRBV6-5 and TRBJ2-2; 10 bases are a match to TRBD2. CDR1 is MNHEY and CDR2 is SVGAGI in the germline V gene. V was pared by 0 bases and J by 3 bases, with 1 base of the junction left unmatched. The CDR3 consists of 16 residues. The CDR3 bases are TGTGCCAGCAGTTACTCCAGCGGGAGGGACACCGGGGAGCTGTTTTTT. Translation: CASSYSSGRDTGELFF.